A single sample is the source of the 15 T cell receptor beta chains below, sequenced in a study of T-cell reconstitution after alpha-beta-depleted transplantation in children. Molecular barcoding with unique molecular identifiers was used for the TCRbeta library. TCRdb fed the PCR reads into MiXCR, producing one record per CDR3 protein. Of 580,000 or so distinct CDR3 sequences in the sample, approximately 22% were seen once. The material sequenced was PBMCs, mostly from graft donor cells, taken 360 days after TCRalphabeta/CD19-depleted stem cell transplant. The receptors come from a boy in the first two years of life who had a stem cell transplant for acute myeloid leukemia, so the T cells may come from the graft donor.

This clonotype was seen more than once but under ten times. The chain employs TRBV30 and TRBJ2-7; 7 nucleotides align to TRBD2. This CDR3 is 14 amino acids long. V dropped 2 bases and J dropped 3; count of bases not matched to a gene: 7. Germline assignment: CDR1 GTSNPN and CDR2 SVGIG (reference sequence). The CDR3 bases are TGTGCCTGGAGTAGGCTAGCGGCGGGCTACGAGCAGTACTTC. It encodes CAWSRLAAGYEQYF. Full variable domain (rest looked up from reference TRBV30 and TRBJ2-7): SQTIHQWPATLVQPVGSPLSLECTVEGTSNPNLYWYRQAAGRGLQLLFYSVGIGQISSEVPQNLSASRPQDRQFILSSKKLLLSDSGFYLCAWSRLAAGYEQYFGPGTRLTVT.

This clonotype was observed a handful of times. The chain employs TRBV28 and TRBJ2-3; 8 bases agree with TRBD2. The CDR3 contains 17 residues. From germline, CDR1 is MDHEN and CDR2 SYDVKM. V dropped 0 bases and J dropped 3; count of bases not matched to a gene: 8. CDR3 sequence: CASSLWASGRYTDTQYF. CDR3 bases: TGTGCCAGCAGTTTATGGGCTAGCGGGCGTTATACAGATACGCAGTATTTT.

In its sample, this clonotype was seen many times. The chain links TRBV20-1 to TRBJ2-5; 8 bases agree with TRBD2. From germline, CDR1 is DFQATT and CDR2 SNEGSKA (reference sequence). J gave up 1 base and V 5 bases, and 6 bases lay outside the gene matches. CDR3 length equals 14 residues. The CDR3 loop reads CSAGGSGVQETQYF. The DNA of the CDR3 is TGCAGTGCTGGGGGTAGCGGGGTCCAAGAGACCCAGTACTTC.

This sequence joins TRBV20-1 and TRBJ2-7, with D unclear. The CDR3 runs to 11 residues. Germline CDR1 reads DFQATT; CDR2 reads SNEGSKA (reference sequence). Trimming shortened V by 3 bases and J by 3 bases, and 6 bases separated the two germline ends. CDR3 nucleotides: TGCAGTGCTAGTAGCATCTACGAGCAGTACGTC. Residues: CSASSIYEQYV.

This clonotype was found a few times. The V call is TRBV7-8, the J call TRBJ2-7; perhaps TRBD1 as D (6 bases). The CDR3 covers 13 residues. Germline-derived CDR1 and CDR2 are SGHVS and FQNEAQ. V lost 1 base and J 5 bases, leaving 9 bases between the germline ends. The CDR3 DNA reads as TGTGCCAGCAGCTTAGACAGGGTAAACGAGCAGTACGTC. Its translation is CASSLDRVNEQYV.

The chain couples TRBV15 to TRBJ2-1; D might be TRBD2 (5 bases). The germline gives CDR1 LNHNV, CDR2 YYDKDF (reference sequence). There are 16 residues in the CDR3. The V gene lost 1 base and the J gene lost 12 bases, with 22 bases spanning the gap. In DNA form, the CDR3 reads TGTGCCACCAGCAGAGTCAGCGGCTTACGAAAACTGGCGCAGTTCTTC. Its translation is CATSRVSGLRKLAQFF. The whole variable domain, filled in from reference TRBV15 and TRBJ2-1, reads DAMVIQNPRYQVTQFGKPVTLSCSQTLNHNVMYWYQQKSSQAPKLLFHYYDKDFNNEADTPDNFQSRRPNTSFCFLDIRSPGLGDTAMYLCATSRVSGLRKLAQFFGPGTRLTVL.

This clonotype has at least ten counts. The chain combines TRBV20-1 with TRBJ2-7, with D tentatively TRBD1 (5 bases). Per germline, CDR1 DFQATT and CDR2 SNEGSKA (reference sequence). Trimming shortened V by 2 bases and J by 3 bases, and 8 bases separated the two germline ends. The CDR3 sequence is 12 residues long. CDR3 protein: CSARPTGYEQYV. The CDR3 nucleotides are TGCAGTGCTAGACCTACAGGCTACGAGCAGTACGTC.

The chain has TRBV21-1 and TRBJ1-2. TRBV21-1 is shown as a pseudogene. This CDR3 has 13 residues. CDR3 loop: CASRRSRSYGYTF. The CDR3 DNA reads TGTGCCAGCAGAAGGAGCCGTTCCTATGGCTACACCTTC.

This clonotype showed up many times. The chain links TRBV3-1 to TRBJ2-1; 8 nucleotides agree with TRBD1. V shed 4 bases, J shed 0 bases, and the junction held 5 bases outside the gene matches. CDR1 is LGHDT and CDR2 is YNNKEL in the germline V gene (reference sequence). The CDR3 totals 16 residues. The chain's CDR3 is CASSPSTGGSYNEQFF. CDR3 nucleotides: TGTGCCAGCAGCCCAAGCACAGGGGGCTCCTACAATGAGCAGTTCTTC.

The V call is TRBV28, the J call TRBJ1-2; tentative D call: TRBD1 (5 bases). This CDR3 contains 14 residues. Trimming pared 6 bases from V and 0 bases from J, leaving 11 bases between. Germline CDR1 is MDHEN and CDR2 is SYDVKM. The CDR3 DNA sequence: TGTGCCAGCAGCCGGCTGGGGGCTAACTATGGCTACACCTTC. It is translated as CASSRLGANYGYTF.

The J gene is TRBJ2-7, the V gene TRBV27; TRBD1 or TRBD2 may be the D gene (5 bases each). The CDR3 is 14 amino acids. The V and J ends lost 6 bases and 6 bases respectively, with 18 bases between them. Germline CDR1 is MNHEY and CDR2 is SMNVEV (reference sequence). CDR3 in amino acids: CASRRDLPYSEQYF. The CDR3 DNA reads as TGTGCCAGCAGAAGGGACCTCCCCTATTCCGAGCAGTACTTC.

This clonotype was observed many times. The chain combines TRBV4-2 with TRBJ2-5, with D uncertain. The CDR3 spans 14 residues. The germline CDR1 and CDR2 sequences are LGHNA and YNFKEQ. Between the trimmed V and J ends, which lost 0 bases and 4 bases, there was a span of 9 bases. CDR3 in DNA: TGTGCCAGCAGCCAAGATGTCTTTCGAGAGACCCAGTACTTC. It codes for CASSQDVFRETQYF.

This clonotype appeared many times. V and J are TRBV20-1 and TRBJ2-7, with 9 bases fitting TRBD2. V shed 6 bases and J 5 bases; nucleotides not matched to a gene: 11. The germline gives CDR1 DFQATT, CDR2 SNEGSKA (reference sequence). There are 14 residues in the CDR3. The CDR3 spells CSARWSAGGHEQYF. Here the CDR3 DNA reads TGCAGTGCACGGTGGTCAGCGGGGGGTCACGAGCAGTACTTC.

This clonotype was found a few times. CDR3 bases: TGCAGCTTGGGCTCAGGCCCTGGGAAGACCCAGTACTTC. This sequence encodes CSLGSGPGKTQYF. This rearrangement joins TRBV29-1 to TRBJ2-5; D is ambiguous. The CDR3 loop spans 13 amino acids. CDR1 is SQVTM and CDR2 is ANQGSEA in the germline V gene. Deletions cut 8 bases from V and 6 bases from J, with 19 bases between.

Many counts were recorded for this clonotype. The chain employs TRBV10-3 and TRBJ1-4, with 11 bases fitting TRBD1. CDR3 length: 13 residues. The germline V gene has CDR1 ENHRY and CDR2 SYGVKD. The V and J ends lost 8 bases and 8 bases, in that order; junction bases with no gene match: 4. The CDR3 bases are TGTGCCATCGGGGACAGGGGGTTGGAAAAACTGTTTTTT. It is translated as CAIGDRGLEKLFF.